This T cell receptor (beta chain) derives from a study of cytomegalovirus exposure and HLA in healthy donors. Germline loops: CDR1 SGDLS, CDR2 YYNGEE. V lost 0 bases, J lost 0 bases, and 18 bases lay in between. There are 19 residues in the CDR3. The PCR contained 60 Vbeta and 13 Jbeta primers. Clones were sequenced by immunoSEQ multiplex PCR, and TCRdb holds only the in-frame ones, with some missing. Here the sample spans about 160,000 clones, more than 65% being singletons. The study, taken as a whole, reports: Analysis was carried out at a later point, and it linked a missense DCLRE1C variant to TCR beta V- and J-gene trimming. Cytomegalovirus association was assigned to about 150 TCR beta chains. Published work reported that the classifier diagnosed cytomegalovirus status with high specificity and sensitivity. Sequencing artifact likely explains a cluster of highly shared sequence variants.

In the case of this clone: What it recognizes is unknown.

The chain recombines TRBV9 with TRBJ2-2; tentatively, D is TRBD1 (5 bases). Sequencing input: PBMCs. The origin of this receptor is a male donor in good health and CMV-seronegative. CDR3 region: CASSVVGPQVITNTGELFF. The CDR3 DNA reads TGTGCCAGCAGCGTAGTGGGCCCACAGGTTATAACGAACACCGGGGAGCTGTTTTTT.